The 13 T cell receptor beta chains given below trace back to one sample, sequenced in a study of CD8 T cells in ankylosing spondylitis. Study-level results: Seemingly distinctive of ankylosing spondylitis blood was a TCR beta motif formed by eight highly homologous variants.

Their antigens remain unidentified. TCRdb ran MiXCR on the 5' RACE reads and lists one entry per CDR3 protein. Of fewer than 550,000 distinct CDR3 sequences listed, 5.3% were seen once; the top ten hold around 3.5%. The sequenced sample consisted of blood, either unsorted or a sorted T cell fraction (not recorded which). The receptors here all came from a male donor with ankylosing spondylitis.

This clonotype was picked up many times. The V gene is TRBV10-3, the J gene TRBJ2-2, with 14 bases identical to TRBD2. Germline V CDR1 and CDR2: ENHRY, SYGVKD. V shed 6 bases and J 3 bases; nucleotides not matched to a gene: 3. This CDR3 spans 16 amino acids. CDR3 loop: CAISPGLAGDTGELFF. For the CDR3, the DNA is TGTGCCATCAGCCCGGGACTAGCGGGGGACACCGGGGAGCTGTTTTTT.

This clonotype was seen ten or more times. The chain recombines TRBV20-1 with TRBJ2-3; no reliable D call. Trimming took 2 bases from V and 4 from J, leaving 10 bases between them. Germline CDR1 reads DFQATT; CDR2 reads SNEGSKA (reference sequence). The CDR3 totals 13 residues. This chain's CDR3 is CSARRAYADTQYF. In DNA, the CDR3 is TGCAGTGCTAGAAGAGCCTATGCAGATACGCAGTATTTT.

The chain joins TRBV29-1 to TRBJ2-4; 7 positions agree with TRBD1. The germline gives CDR1 SQVTM, CDR2 ANQGSEA. V lost 0 bases, J lost 15 bases, and 8 bases stayed unmatched. The CDR3 covers 12 residues. The CDR3 nucleotides are TGCAGCGTTGAAGACCTCGGACAGGCCCCGTACTTC. Its protein product is CSVEDLGQAPYF.

This clonotype has ten or more counts. The chain recombines TRBV5-1 with TRBJ2-2; D is undetermined. Trimming cost V 3 bases and J 7 bases, with 10 bases left between them. There are 13 residues in the CDR3. Germline V CDR1 and CDR2: SGHRS, YFSETQ. CDR3 nucleotide sequence: TGCGCCAGCAGCTCCTCGGACGGCGGGGAGCTGTTTTTT. Its protein product is CASSSSDGGELFF. Filled out from reference TRBV5-1 and TRBJ2-2, the complete variable domain reads KAGVTQTPRYLIKTRGQQVTLSCSPISGHRSVSWYQQTPGQGLQFLFEYFSETQRNKGNFPGRFSGRQFSNSRSEMNVSTLELGDSALYLCASSSSDGGELFFGEGSRLTVL.

The J gene is TRBJ2-1, the V gene TRBV3-1, with a weak D call TRBD2 (6 bases). The V end lost 5 bases, the J end lost 3 bases, and 11 bases lay between the germline ends. The CDR3 loop spans 14 amino acids. Germline CDR1 and CDR2: LGHDT and YNNKEL (reference sequence). This chain's CDR3 is CASSWGVSYNEQFF. CDR3 sequence (DNA): TGTGCCAGCAGCTGGGGGGTAAGCTACAATGAGCAGTTCTTC.

This clonotype was observed many times. The rearrangement joins TRBV4-3 to TRBJ2-3; 9 bases map to TRBD2. CDR3 length: 18 residues. V dropped 1 base and J dropped 2; count of bases not matched to a gene: 10. Germline CDR1 and CDR2: LGHNA and YSLEER. CDR3 amino acids: CASSQGFGLAGNTDTQYF. The CDR3 nucleotides read TGCGCCAGCAGCCAAGGATTTGGCCTAGCGGGAAACACAGATACGCAGTATTTT.

This clonotype was recorded many times. J is TRBJ2-7 and V is TRBV12-3 or TRBV12-4, with D perhaps being TRBD1 or TRBD2 (5 bases each). This CDR3 has 14 residues. With 6 bases removed from V and 2 bases from J, the gap between germline ends came to 14 bases. This CDR3 is CASRTGPGAYEQYF. The CDR3 region has the DNA TGTGCCAGCAGAACGGGGCCTGGAGCCTACGAGCAGTACTTC.

This clonotype was counted at least ten times. The V gene is TRBV7-2, the J gene TRBJ2-1; D ambiguous. V was cut by 6 bases and J by 1 base, with 7 bases left in between. This CDR3 has 13 amino acids. The germline V gene has CDR1 SGHTA and CDR2 FQGNSA. CDR3: CASRGNSYNEQFF. In DNA form, the CDR3 reads TGTGCCAGCAGGGGAAATTCCTACAATGAGCAGTTCTTC.

This clonotype was recorded many times. This chain uses TRBV29-1 with TRBJ2-1, with D possibly matching TRBD2 (5 bases). The ends were cut back, 4 bases at V and 7 bases at J, with 11 bases in the middle. Germline CDR1 is SQVTM and CDR2 is ANQGSEA. This CDR3 contains 12 residues. The CDR3 DNA reads TGCAGCGTTGGGACTGGGCCAAATGAGCAGTTCTTC. Its translation: CSVGTGPNEQFF.

The chain recombines TRBV29-1 with TRBJ2-3; 7 nucleotides line up with TRBD2. V lost 6 bases and J lost 2; bases outside the gene matches: 17. CDR1 and CDR2 (germline): SQVTM, ANQGSEA. The CDR3 runs 17 residues. The CDR3 loop reads CSVSGTGGYWATDTQYF. Written as DNA, the CDR3 is TGCAGCGTGTCCGGGACGGGGGGATATTGGGCCACAGATACGCAGTATTTT.

Many counts were recorded for this clonotype. V is TRBV20-1 and J is TRBJ1-1; weak D call: TRBD1 (5 bases). Trimming removed 3 bases from V and 4 bases from J, with 12 bases in between. The germline gives CDR1 DFQATT, CDR2 SNEGSKA (reference sequence). The length of the CDR3 is 13 residues. The CDR3 DNA sequence: TGCAGTGCTAGGGGGCCCTTAGGCACTGAAGCTTTCTTT. It yields the protein CSARGPLGTEAFF.

This clonotype occurred many times. The chain is built from TRBV5-1 and TRBJ1-2; 9 nucleotides match TRBD1. Germline loops: CDR1 SGHRS, CDR2 YFSETQ. J lost 4 bases, V lost 4 bases, and 8 bases had no gene match. The CDR3 consists of 15 residues. CDR3 nucleotide sequence: TGCGCCAGCAGCATCGGGACAGGGATTGCCTATGGCTACACCTTC. It is translated as CASSIGTGIAYGYTF.

This clonotype was counted ten times or more. This sequence joins TRBV4-2 and TRBJ2-1, with 13 bases lining up with TRBD2. Per the germline V gene, CDR1 is LGHNA and CDR2 is YNFKEQ. CDR3 length: 16 amino acids. V shed 0 bases and J 8 bases; nucleotides not matched to a gene: 4. The CDR3 DNA is TGTGCCAGCAGCCAAGATGGACTAGCGGGGGATGATGAGCAGTTCTTC. Protein sequence: CASSQDGLAGDDEQFF.